The rows below give T cell receptor beta chains drawn from one sample of a study of early T cells in non-severe SARS-CoV-2 infection. TCRdb re-derived calls from the 5' RACE reads in MiXCR, one entry per CDR3 protein. The sample consists of tens of thousands of distinct CDR3 sequences, roughly an eighth of them appearing once. Sequencing was done on a sample of whole blood. These receptors were taken from an adult who was a healthcare worker with PCR-confirmed SARS-CoV-2 infection or an uninfected control (not recorded which). Each CDR3 is given with its conserved first and last residue. A D gene is named only where the DNA matches it firmly. Clone sizes are given selectively: once, few, many, or a class where the clone is expanded.

j_call: TRBJ1-5
d_call: NA
v_call: TRBV6-2/TRBV6-3
clone_size: NA
cdr3_aa: CASAAGLRPQHF
cdr3_nt: TGTGCCAGCGCGGCCGGGCTACGGCCCCAGCATTTT

j_call: TRBJ1-1
d_call: NA
v_call: TRBV2
clone_size: many
cdr3_aa: CASRAQETPEAFF
cdr3_nt: TGTGCCAGCAGGGCACAGGAGACCCCTGAAGCTTTCTTT

j_call: TRBJ2-2
d_call: TRBD1
v_call: TRBV5-1
clone_size: few
cdr3_aa: CASSLMGQGGTGELFF
cdr3_nt: TGCGCCAGCAGCTTGATGGGACAGGGAGGCACCGGGGAGCTGTTTTTT

j_call: TRBJ2-3
d_call: NA
v_call: TRBV28
clone_size: many
cdr3_aa: CASTNTDTQYF
cdr3_nt: TGTGCCAGCACCAACACAGATACGCAGTATTTT

j_call: TRBJ2-7
d_call: NA
v_call: TRBV6-2/TRBV6-3
clone_size: NA
cdr3_aa: CASSFRPIGTPQYF
cdr3_nt: TGTGCCAGCAGTTTCAGACCGATCGGGACACCTCAGTACTTC

j_call: TRBJ2-1
d_call: NA
v_call: TRBV2
clone_size: few
cdr3_aa: CASSASYNEQFF
cdr3_nt: TGTGCCAGCAGTGCCTCCTACAATGAGCAGTTCTTC

j_call: TRBJ1-2
d_call: NA
v_call: TRBV29-1
clone_size: NA
cdr3_aa: CSVGSGKGYTF
cdr3_nt: TGCAGCGTTGGGTCAGGGAAAGGCTACACCTTC

j_call: TRBJ2-3
d_call: NA
v_call: TRBV25-1
clone_size: NA
cdr3_aa: CASSDHNPPSDTQYF
cdr3_nt: TGTGCCAGCAGTGACCACAACCCCCCCTCAGATACGCAGTATTTT

j_call: TRBJ1-2
d_call: NA
v_call: TRBV19
clone_size: NA
cdr3_aa: CASIPQGRNGYTF
cdr3_nt: TGTGCCAGTATCCCTCAGGGCCGTAACGGCTACACCTTC

j_call: TRBJ1-1
d_call: NA
v_call: TRBV2
clone_size: NA
cdr3_aa: CASSEELIGGETEAFF
cdr3_nt: TGTGCCAGCAGTGAGGAGCTAATTGGAGGGGAAACTGAAGCTTTCTTT